The T cell receptor beta chain described here comes from a study of cytomegalovirus exposure and HLA in healthy donors. Of note for this clone: Its antigen is not identified.

This CDR3 has 14 amino acids. From germline, CDR1 is GTSNPN and CDR2 SVGIG (reference sequence). Unmatched junction bases numbered 5, after V lost 2 bases and J lost 6 bases. A multiplex PCR was run with 60 Vbeta primers and 13 Jbeta primers. Profiling relied on immunoSEQ multiplex PCR, and the TCRdb table lists in-frame clones only, not all of them. The sample records over 150,000 clones, 80% to 90% being singletons. Whole-study findings and limits: Per a later analysis, HLA-associated TCR beta chains showed more clonal expansion than other, equally common TCR beta chains. Analysis was carried out at a later point, and it linked a missense DCLRE1C variant to TCR beta V- and J-gene trimming.

This TCR was recovered from a male donor in good health and CMV-seronegative. Sequencing was performed on PBMCs. This chain uses TRBV30 with TRBJ2-1; TRBD2 agrees at 9 bases. The CDR3 DNA reads as TGTGCCTGGAGTCCGGGACTAGCTTCCAATGAGCAGTTCTTC. Its translation is CAWSPGLASNEQFF.